The rows below give T cell receptor beta chains drawn from one sample of a study of CD8 T cells in Susac syndrome. MiXCR, applied by TCRdb to the immunoSEQ multiplex PCR reads, yields one record per CDR3 protein. This sample has roughly 140,000 distinct CDR3 sequences, with over 85% found just once. The sequenced sample consisted of CD8+ T cells from PBMCs. The receptors shown here come from a human donor with multiple sclerosis. CDR3s include the opening cysteine and the closing phenylalanine or tryptophan. The D gene is left open where the match is weak. Where a row states a size, it is once, few, many or the class of an expanded clone; other rows omit it.

d_call j_call v_call clone_size cdr3_aa cdr3_nt
NA TRBJ1-6 TRBV30 NA CAWISGSPSYNSPLHF TGTGCCTGGATTTCGGGATCTCCCTCCTATAATTCACCCCTCCACTTT
TRBD1 TRBJ2-7 TRBV12-3/TRBV12-4 NA CASTPPGQAKGEQYF TGTGCCAGCACCCCCCCGGGACAGGCTAAAGGGGAGCAGTACTTC
NA TRBJ1-4 TRBV15 NA CATSGGLEATNEKLFF TGTGCCACCAGCGGAGGACTCGAAGCAACTAATGAAAAACTGTTTTTT
NA TRBJ2-4 TRBV30 NA CAWSVWDLTKNIQYF TGTGCCTGGAGTGTATGGGATCTGACCAAAAACATTCAGTACTTC
TRBD1 TRBJ2-7 TRBV25-1 NA CASPPRDRTIWRSYEQYF TGTGCCAGCCCACCCCGGGACAGGACAATTTGGCGATCCTACGAGCAGTACTTC
NA TRBJ2-7 TRBV28 NA CATLDRVYEQYF TGTGCCACCCTTGACAGAGTCTACGAGCAGTACTTC
NA TRBJ2-3 TRBV4-3 few CASSLTSGIRTDTQYF TGCGCCAGCAGCCTAACCTCGGGGATCCGCACAGATACGCAGTATTTT
NA TRBJ1-1 TRBV20-1 NA CSASWVSEAFF TGCAGTGCTAGTTGGGTTTCTGAAGCTTTCTTT
TRBD1 TRBJ2-7 TRBV9 NA CASSVDGSGTGAYEQYF TGTGCCAGCAGCGTAGATGGTTCCGGGACAGGGGCCTACGAGCAGTACTTC
NA TRBJ2-7 TRBV7-9 NA CASSETGQSYEQYF TGTGCCAGCAGCGAGACTGGGCAGAGCTACGAGCAGTACTTC
NA TRBJ2-7 TRBV7-2 NA CASSRVREHEQYF TGTGCCAGCAGTAGAGTACGTGAACACGAGCAGTACTTC
NA TRBJ1-6 TRBV11-2 NA CASSVNKSPLHF TGTGCCAGCAGCGTTAATAAATCACCCCTCCACTTT
NA TRBJ2-7 TRBV27 NA CASTDPGKGEQYF TGTGCCAGCACCGACCCGGGGAAGGGCGAGCAGTACTTC
NA TRBJ2-1 TRBV20-1 NA CSARNSYNEQFF TGCAGTGCTAGGAACTCCTACAATGAGCAGTTCTTC
NA TRBJ2-7 TRBV20-1 NA CSARDNDGYPYEQYF TGCAGTGCTAGAGATAACGATGGATACCCCTACGAGCAGTACTTC
NA TRBJ2-1 TRBV7-8 once CASSPFRVNEQFF TGTGCCAGCAGCCCCTTCAGGGTAAATGAGCAGTTCTTC
NA TRBJ1-6 TRBV12-3/TRBV12-4 NA CASSASGQRDSPLHF TGTGCCAGCAGCGCCTCCGGACAGCGAGATTCACCCCTCCACTTT
NA TRBJ2-5 TRBV7-9 once CASSLALETQYF TGTGCCAGCAGCTTAGCGCTAGAGACCCAGTACTTC
NA TRBJ2-5 TRBV7-9 NA CASSLAQGRSVQETQYF TGTGCCAGCAGCTTAGCGCAGGGAAGGTCGGTCCAAGAGACCCAGTACTTC
TRBD2 TRBJ2-3 TRBV5-4 NA CASSPGLAGTDTQYF TGTGCCAGCAGCCCGGGACTAGCGGGAACAGATACGCAGTATTTT
NA TRBJ2-2 TRBV5-4 NA CASSLPDTGPSGELFF TGTGCCAGCAGCTTGCCTGACACGGGGCCGAGCGGGGAGCTGTTTTTT